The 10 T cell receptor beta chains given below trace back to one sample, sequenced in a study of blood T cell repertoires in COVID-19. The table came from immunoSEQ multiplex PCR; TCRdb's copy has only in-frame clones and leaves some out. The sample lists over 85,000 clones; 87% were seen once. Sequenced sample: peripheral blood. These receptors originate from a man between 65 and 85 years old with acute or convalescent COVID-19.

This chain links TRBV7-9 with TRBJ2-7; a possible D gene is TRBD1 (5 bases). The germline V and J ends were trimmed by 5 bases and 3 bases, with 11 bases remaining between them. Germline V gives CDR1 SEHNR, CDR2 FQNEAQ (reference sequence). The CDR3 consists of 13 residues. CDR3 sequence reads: CASSPDSNYEQYF. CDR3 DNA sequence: TGTGCCAGCAGCCCCGACAGTAACTACGAGCAGTACTTC.

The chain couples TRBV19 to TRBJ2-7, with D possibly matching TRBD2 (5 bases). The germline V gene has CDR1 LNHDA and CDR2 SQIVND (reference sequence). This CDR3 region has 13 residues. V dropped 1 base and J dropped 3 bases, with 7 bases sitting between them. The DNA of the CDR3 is TGTGCCAGTAGTATAGTTCGGGACTACGAGCAGTACTTC. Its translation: CASSIVRDYEQYF.

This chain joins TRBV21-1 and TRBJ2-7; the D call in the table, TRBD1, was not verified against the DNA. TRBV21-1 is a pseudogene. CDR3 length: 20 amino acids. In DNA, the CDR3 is TGTGCCAGCAGCAAAGCGCAATGGGACAGGGGGCACAATTACCTCTACGAGCAGTACGTC. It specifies CASSKAQWDRGHNYLYEQYV.

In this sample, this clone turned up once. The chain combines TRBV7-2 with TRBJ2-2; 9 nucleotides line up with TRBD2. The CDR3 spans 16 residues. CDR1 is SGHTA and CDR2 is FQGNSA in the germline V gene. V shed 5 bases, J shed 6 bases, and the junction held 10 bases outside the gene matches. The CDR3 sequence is CASSPRGTSFPGELFF. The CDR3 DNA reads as TGTGCCAGCAGCCCCAGGGGGACTAGCTTTCCCGGGGAGCTGTTTTTT.

The CDR3 nucleotides read TGTGCCAGCACCCTGGGGGGACCTTATAATTCACCCCTCCACTTT. Translation gives CASTLGGPYNSPLHF. The chain is built from TRBV5-4 and TRBJ1-6, with a tentative D call TRBD1 (5 bases). Trimming removed 6 bases from V and 4 bases from J, with 14 bases in between. The germline V gene has CDR1 SGHNT and CDR2 YYREEE (reference sequence). This CDR3 has 15 amino acids.

CDR3: CASRRGGADTEAFF. In DNA, the CDR3 is TGTGCCAGCAGGAGGGGAGGGGCGGACACTGAAGCTTTCTTT. The chain recombines TRBV9 with TRBJ1-1; D is possibly TRBD1 (5 bases). The V gene lost 5 bases and the J gene lost 3 bases, with 14 bases spanning the gap. CDR1 is SGDLS and CDR2 is YYNGEE in the germline V gene. The CDR3 is 14 amino acids. Combining the CDR3 with reference TRBV9 and TRBJ1-1 gives the whole variable domain DSGVTQTPKHLITATGQRVTLRCSPRSGDLSVYWYQQSLDQGLQFLIQYYNGEERAKGNILERFSAQQFPDLHSELNLSSLELGDSALYFCASRRGGADTEAFFGQGTRLTVV.

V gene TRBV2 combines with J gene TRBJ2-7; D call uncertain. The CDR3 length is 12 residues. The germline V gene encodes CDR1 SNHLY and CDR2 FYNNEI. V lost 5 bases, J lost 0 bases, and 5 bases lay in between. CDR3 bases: TGTGCCAGCAGTACTGCCTCCTACGAGCAGTACTTC. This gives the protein CASSTASYEQYF.

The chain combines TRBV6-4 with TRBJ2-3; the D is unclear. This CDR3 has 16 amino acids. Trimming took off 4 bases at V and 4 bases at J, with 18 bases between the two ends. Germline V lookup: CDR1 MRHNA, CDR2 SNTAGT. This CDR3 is CASSVPGARRADTQYF. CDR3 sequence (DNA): TGTGCCAGCAGTGTCCCCGGCGCCCGCCGGGCAGATACGCAGTATTTT.

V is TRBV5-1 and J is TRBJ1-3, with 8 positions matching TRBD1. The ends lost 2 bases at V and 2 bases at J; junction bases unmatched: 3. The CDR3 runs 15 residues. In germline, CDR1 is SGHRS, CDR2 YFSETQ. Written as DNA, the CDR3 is TGCGCCAGCAGCTTCACAGGGGGAACTGGAAACACCATATATTTT. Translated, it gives CASSFTGGTGNTIYF. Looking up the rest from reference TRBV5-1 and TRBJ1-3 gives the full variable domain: KAGVTQTPRYLIKTRGQQVTLSCSPISGHRSVSWYQQTPGQGLQFLFEYFSETQRNKGNFPGRFSGRQFSNSRSEMNVSTLELGDSALYLCASSFTGGTGNTIYFGEGSWLTVV.

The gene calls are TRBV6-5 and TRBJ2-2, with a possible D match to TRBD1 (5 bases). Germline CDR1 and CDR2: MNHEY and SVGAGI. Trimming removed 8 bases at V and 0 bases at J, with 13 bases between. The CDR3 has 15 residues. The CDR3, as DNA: TGTGCCAGCTGTATTAGGGGCGCGAACACCGGGGAGCTGTTTTTT. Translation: CASCIRGANTGELFF.